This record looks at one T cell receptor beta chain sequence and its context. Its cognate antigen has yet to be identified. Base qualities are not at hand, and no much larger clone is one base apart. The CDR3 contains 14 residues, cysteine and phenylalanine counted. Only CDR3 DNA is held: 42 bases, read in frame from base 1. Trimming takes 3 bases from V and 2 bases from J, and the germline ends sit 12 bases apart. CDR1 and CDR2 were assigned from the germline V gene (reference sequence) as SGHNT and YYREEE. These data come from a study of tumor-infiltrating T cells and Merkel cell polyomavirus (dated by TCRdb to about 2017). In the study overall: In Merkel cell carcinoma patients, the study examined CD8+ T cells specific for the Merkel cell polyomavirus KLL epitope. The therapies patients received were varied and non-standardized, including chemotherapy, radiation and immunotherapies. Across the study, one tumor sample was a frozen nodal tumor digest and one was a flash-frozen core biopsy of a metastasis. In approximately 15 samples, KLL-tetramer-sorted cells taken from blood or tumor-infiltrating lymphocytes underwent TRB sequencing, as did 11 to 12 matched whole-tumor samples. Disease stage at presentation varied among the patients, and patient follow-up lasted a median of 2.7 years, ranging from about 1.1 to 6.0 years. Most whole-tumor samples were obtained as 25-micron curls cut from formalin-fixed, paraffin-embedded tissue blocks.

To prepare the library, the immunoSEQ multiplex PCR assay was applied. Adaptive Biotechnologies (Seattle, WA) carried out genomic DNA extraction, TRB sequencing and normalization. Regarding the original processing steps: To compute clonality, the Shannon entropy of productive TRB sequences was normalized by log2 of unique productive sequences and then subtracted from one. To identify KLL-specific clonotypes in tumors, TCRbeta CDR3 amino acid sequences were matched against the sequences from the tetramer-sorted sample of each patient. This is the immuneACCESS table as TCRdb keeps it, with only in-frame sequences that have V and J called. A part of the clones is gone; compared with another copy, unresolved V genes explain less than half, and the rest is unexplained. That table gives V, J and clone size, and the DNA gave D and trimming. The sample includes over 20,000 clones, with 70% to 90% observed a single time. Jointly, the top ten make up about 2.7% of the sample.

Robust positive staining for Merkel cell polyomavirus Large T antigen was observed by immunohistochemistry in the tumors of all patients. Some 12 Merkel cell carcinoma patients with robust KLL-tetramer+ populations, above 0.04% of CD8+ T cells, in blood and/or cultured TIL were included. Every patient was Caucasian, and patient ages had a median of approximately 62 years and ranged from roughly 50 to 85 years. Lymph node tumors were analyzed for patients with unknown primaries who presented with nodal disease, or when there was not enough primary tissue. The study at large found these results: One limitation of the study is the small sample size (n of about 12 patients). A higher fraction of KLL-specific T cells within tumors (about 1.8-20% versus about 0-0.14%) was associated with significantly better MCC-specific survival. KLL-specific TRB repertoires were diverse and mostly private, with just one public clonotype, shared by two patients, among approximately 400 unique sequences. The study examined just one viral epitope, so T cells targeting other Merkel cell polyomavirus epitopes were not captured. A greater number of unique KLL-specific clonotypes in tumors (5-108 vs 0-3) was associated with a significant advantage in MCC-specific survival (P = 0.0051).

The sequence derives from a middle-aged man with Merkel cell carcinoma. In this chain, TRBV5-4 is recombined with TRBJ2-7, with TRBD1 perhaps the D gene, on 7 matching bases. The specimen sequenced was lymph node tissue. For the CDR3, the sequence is CASSSQGGTYEQYF. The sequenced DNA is TGTGCCAGCAGCTCGCAGGGGGGAACCTACGAGCAGTACTTC.